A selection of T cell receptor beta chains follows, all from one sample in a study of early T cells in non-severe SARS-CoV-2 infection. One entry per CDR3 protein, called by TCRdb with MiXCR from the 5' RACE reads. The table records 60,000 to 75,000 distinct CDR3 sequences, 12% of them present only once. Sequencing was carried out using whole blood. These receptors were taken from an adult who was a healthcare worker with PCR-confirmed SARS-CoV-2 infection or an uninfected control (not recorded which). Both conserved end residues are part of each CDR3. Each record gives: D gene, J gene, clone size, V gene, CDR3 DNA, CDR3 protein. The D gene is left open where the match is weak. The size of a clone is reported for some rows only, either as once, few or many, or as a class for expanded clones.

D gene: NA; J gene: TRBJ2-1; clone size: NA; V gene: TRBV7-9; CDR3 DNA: TGTGCCAGCAGCTTAGGGTTGTCGGGCAATGAGCAGTTCTTC; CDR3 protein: CASSLGLSGNEQFF
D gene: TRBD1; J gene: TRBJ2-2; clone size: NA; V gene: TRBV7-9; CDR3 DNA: TGTGCCAGCAGCCCTGGACAGGGGGATAACACCGGGGAGCTGTTTTTT; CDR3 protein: CASSPGQGDNTGELFF
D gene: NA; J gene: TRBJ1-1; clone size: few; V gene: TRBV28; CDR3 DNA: TGTGCCAGCAGGAACACGGCCACTGAAGCTTTCTTT; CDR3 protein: CASRNTATEAFF
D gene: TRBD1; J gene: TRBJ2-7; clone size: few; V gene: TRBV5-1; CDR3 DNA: TGCGCCAGCAGCGGAGGGGCGACAGGACAGGGGGCATCCTACGAGCAGTACTTC; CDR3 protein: CASSGGATGQGASYEQYF
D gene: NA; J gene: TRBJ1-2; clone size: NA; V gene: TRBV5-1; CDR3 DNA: TGCGCCAGCAGCAAGAGGGAATCCGGCTATGGCTACACCTTC; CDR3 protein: CASSKRESGYGYTF
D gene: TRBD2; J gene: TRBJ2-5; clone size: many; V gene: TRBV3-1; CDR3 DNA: TGTGCCAGCAGCCAAGGCCAGCCGGGAGGGACCCAGTACTTC; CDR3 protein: CASSQGQPGGTQYF
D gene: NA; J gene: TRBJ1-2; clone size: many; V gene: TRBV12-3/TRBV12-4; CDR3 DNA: TGTGCCTCCTGCCCTGACTTTGTCTATGGCTACACCTTC; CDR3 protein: CASCPDFVYGYTF
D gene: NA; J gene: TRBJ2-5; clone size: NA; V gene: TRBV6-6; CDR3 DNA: TGTGCCAGCAGTATTACAGGAGGAGGCTTAGAGACCCAGTACTTC; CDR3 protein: CASSITGGGLETQYF
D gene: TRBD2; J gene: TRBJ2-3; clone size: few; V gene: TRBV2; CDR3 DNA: TGTGCCAGCAATACAGCGGGACCTTCAGATACGCAGTATTTT; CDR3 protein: CASNTAGPSDTQYF
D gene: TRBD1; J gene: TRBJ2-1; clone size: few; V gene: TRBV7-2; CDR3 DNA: TGTGCCAGCAGCCGATCGGACAGGGGGCTTTCTAAAAGCTCCTACAATGAGCAGTTCTTC; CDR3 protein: CASSRSDRGLSKSSYNEQFF
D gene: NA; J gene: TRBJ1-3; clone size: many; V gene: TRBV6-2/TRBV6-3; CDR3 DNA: TGTGCCAGCAGCCGGGGCCGCCGCTCTGGAAACACCATATATTTT; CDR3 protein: CASSRGRRSGNTIYF
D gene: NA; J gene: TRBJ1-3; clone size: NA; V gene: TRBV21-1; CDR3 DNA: TGTGCCAGACTCTCTGGAAACACCATATATTTT; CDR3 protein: CARLSGNTIYF
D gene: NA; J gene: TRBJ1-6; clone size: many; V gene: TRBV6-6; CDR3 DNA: TGTGCCAGCAGTTACTCTTTCGGTTCACCCCTCCACTTT; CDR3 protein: CASSYSFGSPLHF
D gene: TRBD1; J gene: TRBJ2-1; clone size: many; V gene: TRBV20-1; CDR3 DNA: TGCAGTGCTAAGGGACAGCACAATGAGCAGTTCTTC; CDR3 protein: CSAKGQHNEQFF
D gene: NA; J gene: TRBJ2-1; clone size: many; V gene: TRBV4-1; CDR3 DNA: TGCGCCAGCAGCCAAGGGCAGTTTTTGACAAATGAGCAGTTCTTC; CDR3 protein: CASSQGQFLTNEQFF
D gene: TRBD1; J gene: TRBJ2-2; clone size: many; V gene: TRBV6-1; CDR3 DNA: TGTGCCAGCAAGGGGACAGGGCTGACCGGGGAGCTGTTTTTT; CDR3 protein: CASKGTGLTGELFF
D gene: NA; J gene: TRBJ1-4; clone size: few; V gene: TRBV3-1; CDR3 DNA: TGTGCCAGCAGCCAGGTGTCAACTAATGAAAAACTGTTTTTT; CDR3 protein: CASSQVSTNEKLFF
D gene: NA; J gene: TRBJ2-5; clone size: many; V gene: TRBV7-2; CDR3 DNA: TGTGCCAGCAGCTTAAACAGACAAGAGACCCAGTACTTC; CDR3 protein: CASSLNRQETQYF
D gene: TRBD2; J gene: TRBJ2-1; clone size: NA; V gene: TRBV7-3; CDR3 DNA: TGTGCCAGCAGCTTAACAGGGACTAGTAGGACCAATGAGCAGTTCTTC; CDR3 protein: CASSLTGTSRTNEQFF
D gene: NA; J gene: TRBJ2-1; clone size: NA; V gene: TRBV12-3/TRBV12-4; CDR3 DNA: TGTGCCAGCAGAACGGACTGGGGTGGATCCTACAATGAGCAGTTCTTC; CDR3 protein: CASRTDWGGSYNEQFF
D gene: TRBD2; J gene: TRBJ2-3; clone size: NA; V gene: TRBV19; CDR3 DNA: TGTGCCAGTAGTATGAGAGCTAGAGCGGGGGGTAGCACAGATACGCAGTATTTT; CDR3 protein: CASSMRARAGGSTDTQYF
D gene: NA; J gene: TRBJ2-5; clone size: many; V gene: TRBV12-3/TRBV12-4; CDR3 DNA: TGTGCCAGCAGTGTCCGGGACGGTGTCATGGTAGAGACCCAGTACTTC; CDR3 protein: CASSVRDGVMVETQYF
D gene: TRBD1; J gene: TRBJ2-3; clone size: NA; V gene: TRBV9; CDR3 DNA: TGTGCCAGCAGCGTTCGACAGGGGGACATCTCAGATACGCAGTATTTT; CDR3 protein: CASSVRQGDISDTQYF
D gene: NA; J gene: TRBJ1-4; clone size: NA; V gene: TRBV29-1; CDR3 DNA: TGCAGCGTTCGGGCAAATGAAAAACTGTTTTTT; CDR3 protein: CSVRANEKLFF
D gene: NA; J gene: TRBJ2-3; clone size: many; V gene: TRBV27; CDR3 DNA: TGTGCCAGCCGTAGTCCAGCGGCTGGCACAGATACGCAGTATTTT; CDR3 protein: CASRSPAAGTDTQYF
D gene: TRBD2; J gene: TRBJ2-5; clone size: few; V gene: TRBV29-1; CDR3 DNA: TGCAGCATTGGACTAGCGGGGGCGCCGAGGGAGACCCAGTACTTC; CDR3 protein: CSIGLAGAPRETQYF
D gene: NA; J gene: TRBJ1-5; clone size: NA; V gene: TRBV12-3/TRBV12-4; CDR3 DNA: TGTGCCAGCAGTTTTAATTTTAGGGGGAATCAGCCCCAGCATTTT; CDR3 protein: CASSFNFRGNQPQHF
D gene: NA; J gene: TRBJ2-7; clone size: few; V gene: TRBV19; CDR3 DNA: TGTGCCAGTAGTATCCGGGACGGCGTTTCCGAGCAGTACTTC; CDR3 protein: CASSIRDGVSEQYF
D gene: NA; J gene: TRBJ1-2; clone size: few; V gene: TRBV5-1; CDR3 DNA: TGCGCCAGCAGCTTGGCGGGCCAGGGAGAGGGCTACACCTTC; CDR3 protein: CASSLAGQGEGYTF
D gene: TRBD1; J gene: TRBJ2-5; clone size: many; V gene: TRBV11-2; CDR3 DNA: TGTGCCAGCAGCTTAGATAGGGCAGGGGGCGTGGAGACCCAGTACTTC; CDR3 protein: CASSLDRAGGVETQYF
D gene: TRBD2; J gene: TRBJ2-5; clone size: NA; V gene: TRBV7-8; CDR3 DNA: TGTGCCAGCAGCTTAGATCCGGGACTACGACAAGAGACCCAGTACTTC; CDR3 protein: CASSLDPGLRQETQYF
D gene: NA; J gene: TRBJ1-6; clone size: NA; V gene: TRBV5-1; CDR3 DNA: TGCGCCAGCAGCCCCTACGGGGTGGAACCCCTCCACTTT; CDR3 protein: CASSPYGVEPLHF
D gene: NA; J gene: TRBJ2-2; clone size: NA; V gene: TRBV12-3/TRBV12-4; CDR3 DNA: TGTGCCAGCAGTCCCCTGACGGACAGCTTGAACACCGGGGAGCTGTTTTTT; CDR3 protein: CASSPLTDSLNTGELFF
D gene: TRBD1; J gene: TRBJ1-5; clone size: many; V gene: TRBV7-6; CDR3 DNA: TGTGCCAGCAGCCCTTCAGGGGGCGCCGGTCAGCCCCAGCATTTT; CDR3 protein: CASSPSGGAGQPQHF
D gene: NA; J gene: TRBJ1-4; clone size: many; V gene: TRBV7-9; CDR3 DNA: TGTGCCAGCAGCCTTACAGCAACTAATGAAAAACTGTTTTTT; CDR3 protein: CASSLTATNEKLFF
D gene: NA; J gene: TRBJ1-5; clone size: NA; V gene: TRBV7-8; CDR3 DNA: TGTGCCAGCAGCCAGTTGACAGCCTATAGCAATCAGCCCCAGCATTTT; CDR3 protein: CASSQLTAYSNQPQHF
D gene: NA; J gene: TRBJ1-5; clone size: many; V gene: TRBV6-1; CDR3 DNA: TGTGCCAGCAGTGAGGTGGAAGGGATCGGAAGCAATCAGCCCCAGCATTTT; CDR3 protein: CASSEVEGIGSNQPQHF
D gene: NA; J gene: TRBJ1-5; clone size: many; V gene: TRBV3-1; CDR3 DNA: TGTGCCAGCAGCCTCGGGACCGTGGGCAATCAGCCCCAGCATTTT; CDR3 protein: CASSLGTVGNQPQHF
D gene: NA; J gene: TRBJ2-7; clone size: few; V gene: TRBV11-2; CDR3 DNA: TGTGCCAGCAGCTCCCCCTTTAACTACGAGCAGTACTTC; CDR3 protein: CASSSPFNYEQYF
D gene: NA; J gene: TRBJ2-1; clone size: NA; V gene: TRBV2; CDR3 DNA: TGTGCCAGCAGTGAAACGAACAGCTACAATGAGCAGTTCTTC; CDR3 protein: CASSETNSYNEQFF
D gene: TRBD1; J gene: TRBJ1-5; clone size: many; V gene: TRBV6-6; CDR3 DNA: TGTGCCAGCAGTGATGACAGGGGTATACAGCCCCAGCATTTT; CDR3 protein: CASSDDRGIQPQHF
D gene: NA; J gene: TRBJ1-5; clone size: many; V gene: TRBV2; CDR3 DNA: TGTGCCAGCAGTGAGGTTGGGCAAAATCAGCCCCAGCATTTT; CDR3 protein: CASSEVGQNQPQHF
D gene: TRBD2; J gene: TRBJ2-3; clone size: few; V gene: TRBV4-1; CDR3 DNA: TGCGCCAGCAGAGTAGCGGGAGGGCCCAAAGATACGCAGTATTTT; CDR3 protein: CASRVAGGPKDTQYF
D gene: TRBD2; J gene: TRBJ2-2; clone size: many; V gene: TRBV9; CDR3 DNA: TGTGCCAGCAGCCCCCTCCCTAGCGGGGTCCTAAGAAACACCGGGGAGCTGTTTTTT; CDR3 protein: CASSPLPSGVLRNTGELFF
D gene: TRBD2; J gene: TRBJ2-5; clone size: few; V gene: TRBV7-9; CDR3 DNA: TGTGCCAGCAGTCCTCCGGGACTAGCTTCCGCGTGGTCCCAGTACTTC; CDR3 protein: CASSPPGLASAWSQYF
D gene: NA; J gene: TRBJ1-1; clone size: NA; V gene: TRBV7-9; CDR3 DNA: TGTGCCAGCAGCGCGCAAGGGCAGTGGTGGACTGAAGCTTTCTTT; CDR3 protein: CASSAQGQWWTEAFF
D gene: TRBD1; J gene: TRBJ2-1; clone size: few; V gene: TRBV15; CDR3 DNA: TGTGCCACCAGCAGAGATCGGGACAGTACCTACAATGAGCAGTTCTTC; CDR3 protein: CATSRDRDSTYNEQFF
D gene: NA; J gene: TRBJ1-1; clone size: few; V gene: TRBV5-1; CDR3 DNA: TGCGCCAGCAGCCATTCAAAGAACACTGAAGCTTTCTTT; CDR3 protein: CASSHSKNTEAFF
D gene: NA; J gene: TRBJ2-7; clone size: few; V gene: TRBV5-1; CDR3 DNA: TGCGCCAGCAGCCGGGACCCCGGGACCCGATCCTACGAGCAGTACTTC; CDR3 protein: CASSRDPGTRSYEQYF
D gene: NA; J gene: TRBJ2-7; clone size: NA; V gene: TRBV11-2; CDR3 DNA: TGTGCCAGCAGCTTAGATATGCCCTGGGAGCAGTACTTC; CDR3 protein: CASSLDMPWEQYF
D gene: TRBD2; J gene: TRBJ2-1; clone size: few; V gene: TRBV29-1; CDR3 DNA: TGCAGCGTTGACCGACTAGCGCTGGGGTTCGACAATGAGCAGTTCTTC; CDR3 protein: CSVDRLALGFDNEQFF
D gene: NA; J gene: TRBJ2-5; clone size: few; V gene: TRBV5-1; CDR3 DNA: TGCGCCAGCAGCTTCCCTGATTTGCAAGAGACCCAGTACTTC; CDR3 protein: CASSFPDLQETQYF
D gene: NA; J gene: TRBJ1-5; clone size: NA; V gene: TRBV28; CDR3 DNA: TGTGCCAGCAGTTTATTTGCCGGGGGGGGCAATCAGCCCCAGCATTTT; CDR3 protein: CASSLFAGGGNQPQHF